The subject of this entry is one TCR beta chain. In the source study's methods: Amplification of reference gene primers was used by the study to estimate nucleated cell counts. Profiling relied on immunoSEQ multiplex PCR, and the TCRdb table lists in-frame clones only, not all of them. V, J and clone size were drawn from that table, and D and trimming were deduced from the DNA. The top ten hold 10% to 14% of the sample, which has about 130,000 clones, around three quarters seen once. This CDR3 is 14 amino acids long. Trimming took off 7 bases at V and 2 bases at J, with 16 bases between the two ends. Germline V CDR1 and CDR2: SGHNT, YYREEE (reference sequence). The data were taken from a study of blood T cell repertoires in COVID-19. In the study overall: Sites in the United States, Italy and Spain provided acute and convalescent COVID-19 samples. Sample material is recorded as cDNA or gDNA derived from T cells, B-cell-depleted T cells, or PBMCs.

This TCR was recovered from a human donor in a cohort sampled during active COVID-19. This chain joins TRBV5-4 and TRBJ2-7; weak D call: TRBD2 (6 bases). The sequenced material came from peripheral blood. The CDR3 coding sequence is TGTGCCAGCCGTTCCGGGGGACCAACCTACGAGCAGTACTTC. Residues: CASRSGGPTYEQYF.